This T cell receptor beta chain was recorded in a study of blood T cell repertoires in COVID-19. The CDR3 spans 15 residues. V was pared by 4 bases and J by 0 bases, with 10 bases between. Germline-derived CDR1 and CDR2 are MNHNY and SVGAGI (reference sequence). Original data processing: Estimates of nucleated cell counts were drawn from the amplification of reference gene primers. The assay was immunoSEQ multiplex PCR, and TCRdb's table has in-frame clones only and misses some. D and trimming were read from the DNA, whereas the V and J calls and clone size are those reported in that table. The sample includes 120,000 to 150,000 clones, around 82% of them seen just once.

This sequence was found in a man in his 60s with active or convalescent COVID-19. Material for sequencing was peripheral blood. The V and J genes are TRBV6-6 and TRBJ2-1; D unresolved. DNA for the CDR3: TGTGCCAGCAGTTCGCGGAGTAGCTCCTACAATGAGCAGTTCTTC. Translation: CASSSRSSSYNEQFF.